A single T cell receptor (beta chain) is shown here with its context. Its antigen remains unidentified. Per-nucleotide qualities are absent, and no much larger clonotype sits a single base away. The sample originates from a study of OX40 agonist ivuxolimab in advanced cancers. Regarding the research as a whole: Ivuxolimab, which targeted the costimulatory receptor OX40 (CD134), was an agonistic, fully human IgG2 monoclonal antibody. Peripheral TCRbeta sequencing was intended to test whether TCR sequence diversity was altered and clonal T-cell expansion was caused by ivuxolimab. Of the 50 to 55 patients in dose escalation, 19 had hepatocellular carcinoma, about 15 had melanoma, 9 had renal cell carcinoma and 9 had head and neck cancer. The monotherapy dose-escalation portion (N ≈ 52 patients) of the phase I ivuxolimab trial is reported in the paper. The dose-escalation cohort was 80% to 90% male with a mean age of about 58 years, ranging from about 23 to 85. Intravenous ivuxolimab was administered to patients every 2 weeks at six dose levels: 0.01, 0.1, 0.3, 1.5, 3 and 10 mg/kg. Prior anti-PD-1, anti-PD-L1 or anti-CTLA-4 therapy was permitted, and checkpoint inhibitors had been received by about 44% of dose-escalation patients. Partial responses were achieved by three dose-escalation patients, of whom one had hepatocellular carcinoma and two had cutaneous melanoma. Broad study findings and their caveats: At doses from 0.1 to 3.0 mg/kg, clonal expansion was seen in both CD4+ and CD8+ blood T cells between baseline and week 6. After ivuxolimab, expanded clones were on average more numerous among CD8+ T cells than among CD4+ T cells. The antigen specificity of the peripheral T cells that underwent clonal expansion was not determined. Low levels of normalized T-cell clonal expansion were also seen in some patients who did not respond. In partial responders in the 0.1-3.0 mg/kg groups, normalized peripheral clonal expansion was found to be among the lowest, especially among CD8+ T cells.

Patients with autoimmune disease history or receiving systemic immunosuppression were excluded from the trial. Peripheral blood for TCR sequencing was collected from all dose cohorts at baseline, on cycle 4 day 1, and on cycle 7 day 1. The samples were drawn from a first-in-human, open-label, multicenter phase I dose-escalation trial of ivuxolimab. Adults with locally advanced or metastatic head and neck squamous cell, hepatocellular, melanoma or renal cell carcinoma were enrolled in the trial. Before TCR sequencing, CD4+ and CD8+ T cells were separately sorted from peripheral blood. The germline V gene encodes CDR1 SNHLY and CDR2 FYNNEI. At the junction V is shortened by 3 bases and J by 5 bases; bases outside the gene matches: 11. Including the terminal cysteine and phenylalanine, the CDR3 comprises 17 residues. Only the CDR3 part of the read is kept: 51 bases, read in frame from the first base.

To sequence the TCRbeta CDR3 region, genomic DNA was isolated from the sorted cells. TCRbeta CDR3 regions were sequenced using the immunoSEQ Assay. The source is immuneACCESS, and TCRdb retained only in-frame sequences with V and J called. Part of the clones is not carried over; for the studies checked, unresolved V genes explain less than half of this, and the remainder is unexplained. In this sample the table shows around 84,000 clones, 75% to 95% of which occur a single time. The ten top clones hold about 0.45% of the sample. This specimen was CD4+ or CD8+ T cells sorted from blood, taken in a trial of the OX40 agonist ivuxolimab. The chain employs TRBV2 and TRBJ2-2; 8 nucleotides in the junction match TRBD2. This sequence was found in an adult with an advanced solid tumor such as melanoma, head and neck, liver or kidney cancer. For the CDR3, the sequence is CASSDPRAGAGTGELFF. The sequence in DNA is TGTGCCAGCAGTGACCCTAGAGCGGGAGCGGGGACCGGGGAGCTGTTTTTT.